Below, 15 T cell receptor beta chains from the same sample are listed, as sequenced in a study of PD-L1 blockade in urothelial cancer. The table came from immunoSEQ multiplex PCR; TCRdb's copy has only in-frame clones and leaves some out. This repertoire shows some 50,000 clones, approximately 85% found once; its top ten account for under 2.5%. This sample's time point: peripheral blood 6 weeks after treatment start. The specimen was PBMCs, collected around atezolizumab (anti-PD-L1) treatment. These receptors were taken from a middle-aged man with urothelial cancer.

This clone was recorded a few times. This rearrangement joins TRBV28 to TRBJ1-2; the match to TRBD1 covers 7 bases. CDR3 length equals 14 residues. Unmatched junction bases numbered 4, after V lost 2 bases and J lost 4 bases. Germline loops: CDR1 MDHEN, CDR2 SYDVKM. Here the CDR3 reads CASSLDRDLYGYTF. For the CDR3, the DNA is TGTGCCAGCAGTTTAGACAGGGACCTCTATGGCTACACCTTC.

Details on this clone: An end of the junction does not agree with germline; a read error may underlie this. This chain connects TRBV7-7 to TRBJ2-2; 10 bases are shared with TRBD1. The CDR3 contains 18 residues. Germline CDR1 is SSHAT and CDR2 is FNYEAQ (reference sequence). The CDR3 nucleotides are TGTGCTAGCAGCCCCTGGACAGGGGGTTACAGTGACACCGGGGAGCTGTTTTTT. Protein: CASSPWTGGYSDTGELFF.

V usage is TRBV18 and J usage is TRBJ2-7; TRBD1 agrees at 10 bases. The CDR3 contains 15 residues. Germline loops: CDR1 KGHSH, CDR2 LQKENI. J was trimmed by 6 bases and V by 6 bases; bases with no gene match: 11. CDR3 residues: CASSQGDRGRGEQYF. In DNA, the CDR3 is TGTGCCAGCTCCCAGGGGGACAGGGGTCGAGGCGAGCAGTACTTC.

The V gene is TRBV19, the J gene TRBJ2-3; D is uncertain. Germline V gene sequence: CDR1 LNHDA, CDR2 SQIVND (reference sequence). Trimming cost V 4 bases and J 3 bases, with 5 bases left between them. This CDR3 has 12 amino acids. CDR3 residues: CASSTRTDTQYF. CDR3 DNA sequence: TGTGCCAGTAGTACCAGAACAGATACGCAGTATTTT. The entire variable domain, with the rest obtained from reference TRBV19 and TRBJ2-3, is as follows: DGGITQSPKYLFRKEGQNVTLSCEQNLNHDAMYWYRQDPGQGLRLIYYSQIVNDFQKGDIAEGYSVSREKKESFPLTVTSAQKNPTAFYLCASSTRTDTQYFGPGTRLTVL.

The chain recombines TRBV10-1 with TRBJ2-5, with D maybe TRBD1 (5 bases). CDR1 is WNHNN, CDR2 SYGVQD, per germline (reference sequence). V lost 3 bases, J lost 5 bases, and 13 bases lay in between. This CDR3 is 14 amino acids long. In DNA, the CDR3 is TGCGCCAGCAGTGACCAGGGTTCAGGGGAGACCCAGTACTTC. Translated: CASSDQGSGETQYF.

CDR3 DNA sequence: TGTGCCAGCAGCTTAGCGTCAGGGAAAGACCAAGAGACCCAGTACTTC. Its protein is CASSLASGKDQETQYF. The chain joins TRBV7-9 to TRBJ2-5, with D perhaps TRBD1 (5 bases). The CDR3 runs 16 residues. The germline V and J ends were trimmed by 0 bases and 0 bases, with 11 bases remaining between them. From germline, CDR1 is SEHNR and CDR2 FQNEAQ (reference sequence).

The chain employs TRBV6-5 and TRBJ2-1; 7 bases are shared with TRBD1. After removal of 2 bases from V and 5 bases from J, the junction contained 6 bases not matched to a gene. This CDR3 comprises 15 residues. Germline V gene data show CDR1 as MNHEY and CDR2 as SVGAGI. Written as DNA, the CDR3 is TGTGCCAGCAGTTACCGGACAGGTTACCACAATGAGCAGTTCTTC. Encoded protein: CASSYRTGYHNEQFF.

Concerning this clone itself: At one of its ends the junction is not consistent with the germline gene, which may arise from a read error. The gene calls are TRBV28 and TRBJ2-3; D is uncertain. Germline CDR1 and CDR2: MDHEN and SYDVKM. The CDR3 runs 12 residues. The CDR3 DNA reads TGTGCCAGCAGTTTATTAGCAGAAACGCAGTATTTT. This sequence encodes CASSLLAETQYF. The full variable domain, in which reference TRBV28 and TRBJ2-3 provide the parts outside the CDR3, is DVKVTQSSRYLVKRTGEKVFLECVQDMDHENMFWYRQDPGLGLRLIYFSYDVKMKEKGDIPEGYSVSREKKERFSLILESASTNQTSMYLCASSLLAETQYFGPGTRLTVL.

This chain links TRBV28 with TRBJ1-3; 12 positions match TRBD1. CDR1 is MDHEN, CDR2 SYDVKM, per germline. The junction had 9 bases not matched to a gene; V was cut back by 8 bases and J by 7 bases. The CDR3 is 15 amino acids. The CDR3 nucleotides read TGTGCCAGCCACTACCGGGACAGGGGGCTGAACACCATATATTTT. Its protein is CASHYRDRGLNTIYF.

V is TRBV2 and J is TRBJ1-1; tentatively, D is TRBD1 (5 bases). The CDR3 extends over 13 amino acids. Germline V CDR1 and CDR2: SNHLY, FYNNEI. The V gene lost 11 bases and the J gene lost 4 bases, with 17 bases spanning the gap. CDR3 bases: TGTGCCGAACCCAACGGGGGGAGCACTGAAGCTTTCTTT. Translated: CAEPNGGSTEAFF.

This chain uses TRBV5-1 with TRBJ2-7; D remains unclear. Deletions cut 5 bases from V and 5 bases from J, with 17 bases between. The CDR3 runs 14 residues. Germline lookup yields CDR1 SGHRS and CDR2 YFSETQ. The CDR3, as DNA: TGCGCCAGCAGTTACACCACCGACTGGAACGAGCAGTACTTC. Its protein is CASSYTTDWNEQYF.

J is TRBJ1-4 and V is TRBV2; weak D call: TRBD1 (6 bases). CDR1 SNHLY and CDR2 FYNNEI come from the germline V gene. V shed 1 base and J shed 8 bases, with 14 bases lying between them. The CDR3 has 15 residues. CDR3 nucleotides: TGTGCCAGCAGTGAAGAGGCCAGGGGTCGAGAAAAACTGTTTTTT. This sequence encodes CASSEEARGREKLFF.

V is TRBV9 and J is TRBJ2-1; TRBD2 agrees at 9 bases. CDR1 is SGDLS, CDR2 YYNGEE, per germline. The CDR3 sequence is 14 residues long. V lost 6 bases to trimming and J lost 5 bases; unmatched junction nucleotides: 6. CDR3: CASTHGLANNEQFF. The CDR3 DNA reads as TGTGCCAGCACGCACGGACTAGCGAACAATGAGCAGTTCTTC.

This chain's CDR3 is CASRSIATYNEQFF. The CDR3 coding sequence is TGTGCCAGCAGGTCAATAGCGACCTACAATGAGCAGTTCTTC. The V gene is TRBV5-6, the J gene TRBJ2-1; TRBD2 is a possible D gene (5 bases). Germline V gene lookup returns CDR1 SGHDT and CDR2 YYEEEE. V was shortened by 5 bases and J by 2 bases, with 11 bases between the two germline ends. This CDR3 is 14 amino acids long.

This clone was observed once. The chain employs TRBV28 and TRBJ2-5; TRBD1 matches at 9 bases. This CDR3 region has 14 residues. V lost 2 bases to trimming and J lost 7 bases; unmatched junction nucleotides: 5. CDR1 and CDR2 from the germline V gene are MDHEN and SYDVKM. The CDR3 DNA reads TGTGCCAGCAGTTTAGGGACAGGGTGGGGGACCCAGTACTTC. Its protein product is CASSLGTGWGTQYF.